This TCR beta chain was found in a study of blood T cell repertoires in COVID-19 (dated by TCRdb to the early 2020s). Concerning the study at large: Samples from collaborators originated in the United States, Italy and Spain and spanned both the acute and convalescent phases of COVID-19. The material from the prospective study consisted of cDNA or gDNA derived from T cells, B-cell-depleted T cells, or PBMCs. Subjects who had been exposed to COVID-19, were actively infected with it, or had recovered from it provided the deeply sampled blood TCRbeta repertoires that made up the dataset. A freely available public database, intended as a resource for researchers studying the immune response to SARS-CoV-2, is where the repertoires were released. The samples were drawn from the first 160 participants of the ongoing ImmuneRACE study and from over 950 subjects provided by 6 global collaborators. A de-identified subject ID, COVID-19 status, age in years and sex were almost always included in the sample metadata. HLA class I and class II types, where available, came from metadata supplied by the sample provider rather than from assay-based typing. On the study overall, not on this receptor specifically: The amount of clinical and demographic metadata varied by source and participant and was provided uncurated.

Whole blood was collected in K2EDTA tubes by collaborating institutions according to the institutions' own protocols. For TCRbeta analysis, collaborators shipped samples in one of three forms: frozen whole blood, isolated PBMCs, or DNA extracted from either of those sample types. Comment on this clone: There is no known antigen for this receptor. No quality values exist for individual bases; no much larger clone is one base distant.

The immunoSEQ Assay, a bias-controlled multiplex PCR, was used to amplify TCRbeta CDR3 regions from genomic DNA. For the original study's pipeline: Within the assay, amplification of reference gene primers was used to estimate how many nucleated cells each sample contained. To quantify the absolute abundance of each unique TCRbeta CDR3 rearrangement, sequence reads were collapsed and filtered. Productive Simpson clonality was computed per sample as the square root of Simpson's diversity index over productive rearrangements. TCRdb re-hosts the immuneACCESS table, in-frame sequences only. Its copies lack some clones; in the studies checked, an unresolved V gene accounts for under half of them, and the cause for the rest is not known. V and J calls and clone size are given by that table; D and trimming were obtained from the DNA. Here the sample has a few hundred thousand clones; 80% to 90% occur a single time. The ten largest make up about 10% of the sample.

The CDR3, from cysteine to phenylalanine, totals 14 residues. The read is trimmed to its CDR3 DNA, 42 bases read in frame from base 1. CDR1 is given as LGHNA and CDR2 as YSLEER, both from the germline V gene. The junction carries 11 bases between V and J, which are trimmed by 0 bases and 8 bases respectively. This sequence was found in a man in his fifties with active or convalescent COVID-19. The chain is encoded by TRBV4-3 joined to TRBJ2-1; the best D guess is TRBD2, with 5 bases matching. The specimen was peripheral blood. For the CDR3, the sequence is CASSQEWETDEQFF. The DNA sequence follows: TGCGCCAGCAGCCAAGAATGGGAGACCGATGAGCAGTTCTTC.